This TCR beta chain was identified during a study of response to subunit inactivated influenza vaccine. Notes on the study in general: Authors proposed each seasonal influenza vaccination draws in few new T cells.

The CDR3 has 16 residues. Germline values: CDR1 SGHKS, CDR2 YYEKEE (reference sequence). Trimming removed 1 base at V and 4 bases at J, with 18 bases between. Turning to this clonotype: What it binds is unknown.

Each CDR3 protein gets one entry after TCRdb re-called the RT-PCR reads with MiXCR. The sample contains 650,000 to 800,000 distinct CDR3 sequences, approximately 18% of which appear only once. The sequence came from a man in his fifties who received an inactivated influenza vaccine. Specimen: PBMCs from blood, collected roughly 5 days after vaccination. The chain couples TRBV5-5 to TRBJ2-7, with D perhaps TRBD1 (6 bases). In nucleotides, the CDR3 is TGTGCCAGCAGCTTGTCGCTCCGTACAGGGAGATACGAGCAGTACTTC. This codes for CASSLSLRTGRYEQYF.